These T cell receptor beta chains were read from a single sample in a study of blood T cell repertoires in COVID-19. Sequencing used immunoSEQ multiplex PCR; TCRdb keeps in-frame clones, though not all of them. The table lists around 270,000 clones, around 84% of them singletons. The source material was peripheral blood. These receptors were taken from a woman in her thirties or forties who had recovered from COVID-19. Each CDR3 is given without its conserved first and last residue. Fields, in order: J gene, V gene, CDR3 protein.

>TRBJ2-2|TRBV3-1/TRBV3-2
ASSPRGAGTGELF
>TRBJ2-2|TRBV19
ASTPTRGTGELF
>TRBJ1-5|TRBV6-6
ASSPVTYNQPQH
>TRBJ2-2|TRBV19
ASSPRDTNTGELF
>TRBJ2-5|TRBV18
ASSGGRQETQY
>TRBJ2-1|TRBV6-5
ASRPDLIVSEQF
>TRBJ1-6|TRBV4-1
ASKVEGSSYNSPLH
>TRBJ1-5|TRBV5-6
ASSGGGQGLHQPQH
>TRBJ1-6|TRBV2
ASAGQQNSPLH
>TRBJ1-3|TRBV3-1/TRBV3-2
ASSPVVSGGNTIY
>TRBJ2-7|TRBV3-1/TRBV3-2
ASSQDYGAGGPDEQY
>TRBJ2-7|TRBV2
ASRYRGDAGEEQY
>TRBJ1-6|TRBV4-1
ASSQDLGARNSPLH
>TRBJ2-1|TRBV6-5
ASSYLHGGNEQF
>TRBJ2-5|TRBV5-1
ASSTIQGGIETQY
>TRBJ1-5|TRBV19
ASSFDRENQPQH
>TRBJ1-1|TRBV27
ASSFEGAVWAF
>TRBJ1-6|TRBV29-1
SVSGERPNSPLH
>TRBJ2-1|TRBV7-7
ASSLGTESEQF
>TRBJ2-3|TRBV6-5
ASRLLAGGTDTQY
>TRBJ1-5|TRBV5-1
ASSLGEGGRPQH
>TRBJ1-2|TRBV28
ASSSEGGLRYGYT
>TRBJ2-7|TRBV11-2
ASSGTGIYEQY
>TRBJ1-2|TRBV2
ASSKRTDLYGYT
>TRBJ2-1|TRBV6-4
ASSGTSGGNEQF
>TRBJ1-5|TRBV20-1
SASRTGGLNQPQH
>TRBJ1-1|TRBV5-1
ASSLSTQNTEAF
>TRBJ1-2|TRBV7-2
ASSFFLGGAQGYT
>TRBJ1-5|TRBV4-1
ASSQAIAGEPQH
>TRBJ2-2|TRBV28
ASSLHGLTGELF